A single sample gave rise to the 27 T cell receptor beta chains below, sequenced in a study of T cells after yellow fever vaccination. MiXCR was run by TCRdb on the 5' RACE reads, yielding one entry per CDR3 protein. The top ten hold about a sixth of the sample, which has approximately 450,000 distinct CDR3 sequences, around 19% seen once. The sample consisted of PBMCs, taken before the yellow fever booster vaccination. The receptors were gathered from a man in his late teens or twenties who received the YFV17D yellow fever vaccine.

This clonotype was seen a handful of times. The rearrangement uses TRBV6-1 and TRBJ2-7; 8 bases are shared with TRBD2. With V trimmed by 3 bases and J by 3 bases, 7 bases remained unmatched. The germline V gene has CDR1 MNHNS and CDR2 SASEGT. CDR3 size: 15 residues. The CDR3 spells CASSDTGRGFYEQYF. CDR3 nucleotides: TGTGCCAGCAGTGACACCGGGAGGGGATTCTACGAGCAGTACTTC.

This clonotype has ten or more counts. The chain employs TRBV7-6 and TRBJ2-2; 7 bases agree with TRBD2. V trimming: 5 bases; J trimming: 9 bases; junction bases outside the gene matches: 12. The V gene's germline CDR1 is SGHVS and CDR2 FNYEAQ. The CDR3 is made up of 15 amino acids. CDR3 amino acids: CASSPAGGSRWELFF. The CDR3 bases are TGTGCCAGCAGCCCCGCCGGCGGGAGCCGTTGGGAGCTGTTTTTT.

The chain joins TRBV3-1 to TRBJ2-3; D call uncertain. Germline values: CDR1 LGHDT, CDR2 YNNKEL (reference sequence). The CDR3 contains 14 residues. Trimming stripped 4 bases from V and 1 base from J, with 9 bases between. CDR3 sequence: CASSPQTGTDTQYF. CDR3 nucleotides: TGTGCCAGCAGCCCACAAACTGGCACAGATACGCAGTATTTT.

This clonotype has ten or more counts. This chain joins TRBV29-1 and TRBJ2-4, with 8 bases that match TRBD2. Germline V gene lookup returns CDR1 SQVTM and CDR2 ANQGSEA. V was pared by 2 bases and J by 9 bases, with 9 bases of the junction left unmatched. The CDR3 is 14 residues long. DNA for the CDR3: TGCAGCGTTGAAAGGGGTAGCGGGGTAGGCATTCAGTACTTC. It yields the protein CSVERGSGVGIQYF. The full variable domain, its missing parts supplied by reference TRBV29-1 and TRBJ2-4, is SAVISQKPSRDICQRGTSLTIQCQVDSQVTMMFWYRQQPGQSLTLIATANQGSEATYESGFVIDKFPISRPNLTFSTLTVSNMSPEDSSIYLCSVERGSGVGIQYFGAGTRLSVL.

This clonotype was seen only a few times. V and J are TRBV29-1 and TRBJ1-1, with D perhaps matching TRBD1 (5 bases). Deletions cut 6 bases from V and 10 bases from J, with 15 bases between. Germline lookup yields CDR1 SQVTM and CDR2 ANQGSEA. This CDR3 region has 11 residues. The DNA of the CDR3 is TGCAGCGTAGCCACAGGCGGCGGAGCTTTCTTT. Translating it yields CSVATGGGAFF.

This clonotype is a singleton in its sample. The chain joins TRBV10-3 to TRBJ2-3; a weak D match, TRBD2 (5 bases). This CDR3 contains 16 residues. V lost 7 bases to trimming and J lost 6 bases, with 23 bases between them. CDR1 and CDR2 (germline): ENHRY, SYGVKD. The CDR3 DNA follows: TGTGCCATCACCCTATTCACTAGTGAGAGTGGGGATACGCAGTATTTT. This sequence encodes CAITLFTSESGDTQYF.

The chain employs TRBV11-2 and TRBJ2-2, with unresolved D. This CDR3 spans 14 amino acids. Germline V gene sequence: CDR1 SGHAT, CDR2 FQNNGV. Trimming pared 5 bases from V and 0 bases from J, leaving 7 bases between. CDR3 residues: CASSRRPNTGELFF. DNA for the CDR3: TGTGCCAGCAGCAGGAGACCGAACACCGGGGAGCTGTTTTTT.

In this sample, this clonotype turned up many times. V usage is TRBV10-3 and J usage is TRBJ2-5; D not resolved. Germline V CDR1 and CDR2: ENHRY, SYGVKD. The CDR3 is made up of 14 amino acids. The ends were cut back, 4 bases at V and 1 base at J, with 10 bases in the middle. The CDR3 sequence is CAISGSQPQETQYF. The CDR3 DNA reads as TGTGCCATCAGTGGGTCTCAGCCCCAAGAGACCCAGTACTTC.

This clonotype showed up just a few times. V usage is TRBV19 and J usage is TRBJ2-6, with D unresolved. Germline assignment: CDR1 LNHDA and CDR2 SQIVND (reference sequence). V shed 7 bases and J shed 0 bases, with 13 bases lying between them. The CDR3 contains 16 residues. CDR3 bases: TGTGCCAGTACGAGACGGAGCCTCTCTGGGGCCAACGTCCTGACTTTC. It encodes CASTRRSLSGANVLTF.

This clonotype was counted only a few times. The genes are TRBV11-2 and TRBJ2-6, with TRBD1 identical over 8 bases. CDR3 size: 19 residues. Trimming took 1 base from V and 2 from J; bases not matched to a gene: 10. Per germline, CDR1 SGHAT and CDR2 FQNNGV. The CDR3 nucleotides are TGTGCCAGCAGCTTAGCGCCCAGGGGGCGGTCCACTGGGGCCAACGTCCTGACTTTC. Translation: CASSLAPRGRSTGANVLTF. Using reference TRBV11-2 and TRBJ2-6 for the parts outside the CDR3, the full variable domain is EAGVAQSPRYKIIEKRQSVAFWCNPISGHATLYWYQQILGQGPKLLIQFQNNGVVDDSQLPKDRFSAERLKGVDSTLKIQPAKLEDSAVYLCASSLAPRGRSTGANVLTFGAGSRLTVL.

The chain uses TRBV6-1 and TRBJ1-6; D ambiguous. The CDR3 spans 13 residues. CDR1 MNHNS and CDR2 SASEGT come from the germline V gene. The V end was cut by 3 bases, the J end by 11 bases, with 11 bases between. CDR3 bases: TGTGCCAGCAGTGAGTGGGTCTTGGCACCCCTCCACTTT. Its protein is CASSEWVLAPLHF.

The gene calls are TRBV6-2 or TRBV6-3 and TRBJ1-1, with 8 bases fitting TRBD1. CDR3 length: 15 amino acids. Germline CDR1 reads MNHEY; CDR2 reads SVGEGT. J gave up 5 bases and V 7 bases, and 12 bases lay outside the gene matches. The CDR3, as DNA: TGTGCCAGCATCCCACAACGACAGGGGAGGACTGAAGCTTTCTTT. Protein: CASIPQRQGRTEAFF.

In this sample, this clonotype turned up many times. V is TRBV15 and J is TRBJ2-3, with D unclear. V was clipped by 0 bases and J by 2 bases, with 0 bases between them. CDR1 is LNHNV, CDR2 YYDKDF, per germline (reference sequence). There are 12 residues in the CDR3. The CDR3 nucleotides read TGTGCCACCAGCAGAGACACAGATACGCAGTATTTT. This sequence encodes CATSRDTDTQYF.

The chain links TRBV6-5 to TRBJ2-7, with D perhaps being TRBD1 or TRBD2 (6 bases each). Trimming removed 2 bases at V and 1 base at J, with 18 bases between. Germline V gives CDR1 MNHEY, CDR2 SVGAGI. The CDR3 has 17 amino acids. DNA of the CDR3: TGTGCCAGCAGTTACGGTTCGGGGGCTGTTGGGTCCTACGAGCAGTACTTC. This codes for CASSYGSGAVGSYEQYF.

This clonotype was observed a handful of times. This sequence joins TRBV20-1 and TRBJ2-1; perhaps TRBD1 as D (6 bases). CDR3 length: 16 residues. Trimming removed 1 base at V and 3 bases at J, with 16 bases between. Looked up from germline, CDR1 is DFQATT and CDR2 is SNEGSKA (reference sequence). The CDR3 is CSARGGPVGDYNEQFF. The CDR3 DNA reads TGCAGTGCTAGAGGGGGGCCGGTGGGAGACTACAATGAGCAGTTCTTC.

The DNA of the CDR3 is TGTGCCAGCAGCCCCTGGCCCCACACCGTACTCTCTGGGGCCAACGTCCTGACTTTC. The encoded protein is CASSPWPHTVLSGANVLTF. This sequence joins TRBV7-6 and TRBJ2-6; D gene uncertain. The ends were cut back, 5 bases at V and 0 bases at J, with 20 bases in the middle. CDR1 and CDR2 (germline): SGHVS, FNYEAQ. The CDR3 has 19 amino acids.

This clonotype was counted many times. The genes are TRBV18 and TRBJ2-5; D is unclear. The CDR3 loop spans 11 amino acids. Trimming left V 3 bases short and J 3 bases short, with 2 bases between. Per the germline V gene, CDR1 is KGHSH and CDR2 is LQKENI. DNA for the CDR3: TGTGCCAGCTCACCCGAAGAGACCCAGTACTTC. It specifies CASSPEETQYF.

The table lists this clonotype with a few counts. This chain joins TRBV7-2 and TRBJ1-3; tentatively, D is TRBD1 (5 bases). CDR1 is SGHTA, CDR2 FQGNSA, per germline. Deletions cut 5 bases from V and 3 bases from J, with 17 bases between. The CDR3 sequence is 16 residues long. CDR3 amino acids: CASSPQLGASGNTIYF. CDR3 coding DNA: TGTGCCAGCAGCCCACAGTTAGGGGCAAGTGGAAACACCATATATTTT.

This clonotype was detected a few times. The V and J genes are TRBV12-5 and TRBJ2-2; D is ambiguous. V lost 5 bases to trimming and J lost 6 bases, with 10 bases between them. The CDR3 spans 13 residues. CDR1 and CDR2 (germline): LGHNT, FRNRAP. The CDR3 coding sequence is TGTGCTAGTGGTCCCCCTGTGGCCGGGGAGCTGTTTTTT. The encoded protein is CASGPPVAGELFF.

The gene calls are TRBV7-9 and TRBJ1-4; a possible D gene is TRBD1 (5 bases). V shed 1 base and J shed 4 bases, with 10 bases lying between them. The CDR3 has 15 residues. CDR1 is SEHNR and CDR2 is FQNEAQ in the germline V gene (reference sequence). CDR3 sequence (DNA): TGTGCCAGCAGCTTAGTCGGGGCCCGTAATGAAAAACTGTTTTTT. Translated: CASSLVGARNEKLFF.

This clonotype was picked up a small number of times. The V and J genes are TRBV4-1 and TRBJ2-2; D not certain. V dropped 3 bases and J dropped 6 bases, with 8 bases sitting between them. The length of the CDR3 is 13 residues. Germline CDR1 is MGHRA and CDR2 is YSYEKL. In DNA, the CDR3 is TGCGCCAGCAGCCAGGGTGTTCCCGGGGAGCTGTTTTTT. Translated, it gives CASSQGVPGELFF.

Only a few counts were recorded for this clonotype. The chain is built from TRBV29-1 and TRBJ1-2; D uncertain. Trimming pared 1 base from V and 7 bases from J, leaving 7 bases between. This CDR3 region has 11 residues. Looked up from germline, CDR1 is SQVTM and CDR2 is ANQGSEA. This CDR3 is CSVEGGGGYTF. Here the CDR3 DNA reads TGCAGCGTTGAAGGGGGTGGTGGCTACACCTTC.

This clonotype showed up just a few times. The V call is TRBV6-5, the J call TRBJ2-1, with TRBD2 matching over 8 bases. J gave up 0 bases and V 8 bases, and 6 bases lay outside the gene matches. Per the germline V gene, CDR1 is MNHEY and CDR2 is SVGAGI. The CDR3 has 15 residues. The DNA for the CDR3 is TGTGCCAGCCGATTAGCGGGAAGCTCCTACAATGAGCAGTTCTTC. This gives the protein CASRLAGSSYNEQFF.

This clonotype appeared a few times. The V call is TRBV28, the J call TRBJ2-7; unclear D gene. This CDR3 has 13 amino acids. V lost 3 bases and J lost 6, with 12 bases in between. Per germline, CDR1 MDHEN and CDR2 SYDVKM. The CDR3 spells CASSFAWGSEQYV. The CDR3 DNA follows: TGTGCCAGCAGTTTTGCGTGGGGTAGCGAGCAGTACGTC.

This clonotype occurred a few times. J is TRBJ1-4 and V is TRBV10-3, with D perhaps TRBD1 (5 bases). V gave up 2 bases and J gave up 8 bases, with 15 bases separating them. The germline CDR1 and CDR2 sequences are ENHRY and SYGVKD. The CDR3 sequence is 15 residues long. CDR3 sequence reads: CAISEGASPGEKLFF. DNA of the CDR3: TGTGCCATCAGTGAGGGGGCCAGCCCTGGGGAAAAACTGTTTTTT.

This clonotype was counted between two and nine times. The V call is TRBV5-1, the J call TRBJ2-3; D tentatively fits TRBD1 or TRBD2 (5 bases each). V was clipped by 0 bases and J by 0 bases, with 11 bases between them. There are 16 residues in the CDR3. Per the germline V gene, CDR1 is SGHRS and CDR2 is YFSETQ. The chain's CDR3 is CASSLASRESTDTQYF. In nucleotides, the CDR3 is TGCGCCAGCAGCTTGGCTTCCAGGGAGAGCACAGATACGCAGTATTTT.

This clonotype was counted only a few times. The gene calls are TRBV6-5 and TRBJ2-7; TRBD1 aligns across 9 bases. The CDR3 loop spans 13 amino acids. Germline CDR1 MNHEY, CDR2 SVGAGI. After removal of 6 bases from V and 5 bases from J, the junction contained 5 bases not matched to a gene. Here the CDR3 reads CASSTGGQNEQYF. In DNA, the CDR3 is TGTGCCAGCAGCACAGGGGGCCAGAACGAGCAGTACTTC.